This TCR beta chain was identified during a study of T-cell memory formation after mild COVID-19. At the level of the study: TCR clusters were largely donor specific. Findings of the study overall: Cross-reactive memory seemingly joined, as some responding clones were found in pre-infection memory. Clones that got smaller from day 15 to 85 had even CD4/CD8, while clones growing later tipped toward CD4+.

Researchers used 5'RACE with constant-segment primers to make TCR alpha and TCR beta cDNA libraries that carry sample barcodes and UMIs. TCRdb reanalysed the 5' RACE reads using MiXCR and keeps one entry per CDR3 protein. The sample has roughly 310,000 distinct CDR3 sequences; around 15% are singletons. In this sample, this clonotype turned up many times. Its antigen remains unknown. The source is a man aged 18 to 35 who had mild COVID-19 (a few samples of this study predate the infection). Cell type and time point are not known. The specimen was PBMCs or a T cell subset sorted from them (not recorded which).

CDR3 in DNA: TGTGCCAGCAGCCGACTAGGAAGCACAGATACGCAGTATTTT. Translated: CASSRLGSTDTQYF. J is TRBJ2-3 and V is TRBV7-2; D might be TRBD2 (6 bases). V was shortened by 5 bases and J by 0 bases, with 9 bases between the two germline ends. CDR3 length equals 14 residues. Germline CDR1 SGHTA, CDR2 FQGNSA.